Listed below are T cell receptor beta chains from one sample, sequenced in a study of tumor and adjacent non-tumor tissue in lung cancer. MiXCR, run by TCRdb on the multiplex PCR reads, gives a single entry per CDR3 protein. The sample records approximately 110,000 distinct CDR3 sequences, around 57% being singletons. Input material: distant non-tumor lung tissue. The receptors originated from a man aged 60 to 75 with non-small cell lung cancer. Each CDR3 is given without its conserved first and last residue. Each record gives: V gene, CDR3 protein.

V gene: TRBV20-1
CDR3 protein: SASPSTSTDTQY

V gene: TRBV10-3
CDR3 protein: AISYPGLAGGSTDTQY

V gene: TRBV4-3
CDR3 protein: ASSQDGDRDNEQY

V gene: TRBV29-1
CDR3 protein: SVDQVAHNERF

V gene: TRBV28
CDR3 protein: ASRPARGSGSPLH

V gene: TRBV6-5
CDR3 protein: ASTYCGGSPYEQY

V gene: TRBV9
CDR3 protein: ASSVVGGSGANVLI

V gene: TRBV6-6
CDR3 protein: VSNRGLSYGYT

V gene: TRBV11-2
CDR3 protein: ANSHRTSTTTRY

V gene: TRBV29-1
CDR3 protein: SVAPTRCGELF

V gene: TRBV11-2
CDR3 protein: ASNHGTESRGYT